The sequence of this T cell receptor (beta chain) was determined in a study of identical twins. Germline V gene data show CDR1 as KGHSH and CDR2 as LQKENI. This CDR3 has 14 amino acids. V was pared by 4 bases and J by 7 bases, with 10 bases of the junction left unmatched. A single record per CDR3 protein comes from TCRdb applying MiXCR to the 5' RACE reads. The table includes hundreds of thousands of distinct CDR3 sequences, over 15% detected once. Another study also made use of these data, one on T cells expressing NK-cell markers.

This TCR was sampled from a woman between 18 and 29 years old in good health. The sequenced material came from PBMCs. The rearrangement joins TRBV18 to TRBJ2-7, with 7 bases fitting TRBD1. CDR3 nucleotide sequence: TGTGCCAGCTCACGGGGACAGTCTCTACGGGAGCAGTACTTC. This sequence encodes CASSRGQSLREQYF.